A single sample gave rise to the 28 T cell receptor beta chains below, sequenced in a study of OX40 agonist ivuxolimab in advanced cancers. This table comes from immunoSEQ multiplex PCR, and its TCRdb copy is limited to in-frame clones, with some not included. The sample lists approximately 62,000 clones, more than 85% occurring once. The sequencing here drew on CD4+ or CD8+ T cells sorted from blood, taken in a trial of the OX40 agonist ivuxolimab. The receptors were gathered from an adult with an advanced solid tumor such as melanoma, head and neck, liver or kidney cancer.

This chain links TRBV19 with TRBJ2-2; 9 bases are shared with TRBD2. This CDR3 comprises 15 residues. Germline V gives CDR1 LNHDA, CDR2 SQIVND (reference sequence). V lost 5 bases to trimming and J lost 2 bases; unmatched junction nucleotides: 3. This CDR3 is CASSVAGVNTGELFF. The CDR3 DNA is TGTGCCAGTAGTGTAGCGGGAGTCAACACCGGGGAGCTGTTTTTT.

This clone has only one observation. CDR3 DNA sequence: TGCGCCAGCAGCCAGACCGGGACAGGACGTTACGAGCAGTACTTC. This encodes CASSQTGTGRYEQYF. The chain employs TRBV4-1 and TRBJ2-7; TRBD1 aligns across 8 bases. From germline, CDR1 is MGHRA and CDR2 YSYEKL. Germline trimming cut 3 bases from V and 4 bases from J; bases unmatched to any gene: 8. The CDR3 contains 15 residues.

J is TRBJ1-1 and V is TRBV5-1; no clear D gene. Between the trimmed V and J ends, which lost 4 bases and 1 base, there was a span of 8 bases. Germline CDR1 reads SGHRS; CDR2 reads YFSETQ. This CDR3 spans 13 amino acids. The CDR3 protein is CASSPEGNTEAFF. DNA of the CDR3: TGCGCCAGCAGCCCGGAGGGGAACACTGAAGCTTTCTTT.

This chain uses TRBV27 with TRBJ2-7; 7 bases are shared with TRBD1. There are 15 residues in the CDR3. Germline CDR1 reads MNHEY; CDR2 reads SMNVEV (reference sequence). The ends lost 0 bases at V and 3 bases at J; junction bases unmatched: 5. The CDR3 bases are TGTGCCAGCAGTTTATCGCCGACAGGGATCTACGAGCAGTACTTC. Amino acids: CASSLSPTGIYEQYF.

The chain joins TRBV7-9 to TRBJ2-7; 10 nucleotides align to TRBD1. The CDR3 extends over 17 amino acids. Germline trimming cut 5 bases from V and 1 base from J; bases unmatched to any gene: 11. Per the germline V gene, CDR1 is SEHNR and CDR2 is FQNEAQ (reference sequence). In nucleotides, the CDR3 is TGTGCCAGCAGCCGAGCGGTCGGACAGGGGGTTTCCTACGAGCAGTACTTC. This codes for CASSRAVGQGVSYEQYF.

V gene TRBV5-4 combines with J gene TRBJ1-1; no clear D gene. This CDR3 spans 17 amino acids. Germline CDR1 is SGHNT and CDR2 is YYREEE (reference sequence). V lost 0 bases to trimming and J lost 0 bases, with 15 bases between them. The CDR3 sequence: CASSLDPGDIMNTEAFF. The CDR3 region has the DNA TGTGCCAGCAGCTTGGATCCAGGAGATATCATGAACACTGAAGCTTTCTTT.

The V gene is TRBV6-5, the J gene TRBJ1-1; perhaps TRBD1 as D (5 bases). Trimming removed 2 bases at V and 0 bases at J, with 7 bases between. This CDR3 is 14 amino acids long. Germline lookup yields CDR1 MNHEY and CDR2 SVGAGI. CDR3 amino acids: CASSYRGLNTEAFF. DNA of the CDR3: TGTGCCAGCAGTTACAGGGGACTGAACACTGAAGCTTTCTTT.

This rearrangement joins TRBV13 to TRBJ1-5; 7 positions match TRBD1. The CDR3 covers 14 residues. Germline V CDR1 and CDR2: PRHDT, FYEKMQ (reference sequence). V gave up 1 base and J gave up 8 bases; unmatched junction bases: 5. The CDR3 coding sequence is TGTGCCAGCAGCTTAGCCTCCAGGGGGGAGCCCCAGCATTTT. Protein: CASSLASRGEPQHF.

The CDR3 DNA is TGTGCCAGCAGTGCAGAGGGCGACCCGACGTTAGCCAAAAACATTCAGTACTTC. Protein sequence: CASSAEGDPTLAKNIQYF. The genes are TRBV9 and TRBJ2-4, with a possible D match to TRBD2 (5 bases). CDR3 size: 18 residues. The germline V and J ends were trimmed by 5 bases and 0 bases, with 21 bases remaining between them. The germline V gene encodes CDR1 SGDLS and CDR2 YYNGEE.

This clone was seen only once. The V call is TRBV4-2, the J call TRBJ2-7; 10 nucleotides line up with TRBD2. CDR1 is LGHNA, CDR2 YNFKEQ, per germline. V lost 1 base, J lost 5 bases, and 2 bases stayed unmatched. The CDR3 totals 14 residues. This CDR3 is CASSQASGSNEQYF. The CDR3 DNA follows: TGTGCCAGCAGCCAAGCTAGCGGGAGTAACGAGCAGTACTTC.

The chain links TRBV7-9 to TRBJ2-2, with 7 positions matching TRBD2. Trimming removed 7 bases from V and 8 bases from J; junction bases left unmatched: 4. Germline V gene data show CDR1 as SEHNR and CDR2 as FQNEAQ (reference sequence). This CDR3 is 12 amino acids long. Here the CDR3 reads CASMTSSGELFF. The DNA of the CDR3 is TGTGCCAGCATGACTAGCTCGGGGGAGCTGTTTTTT.

The chain joins TRBV14 to TRBJ2-4, with D unclear. V lost 0 bases, J lost 4 bases, and 7 bases lay in between. The CDR3 totals 14 residues. From germline, CDR1 is SGHDN and CDR2 FVKESK. CDR3 residues: CASSQEGQKNIQYF. The CDR3 DNA reads as TGTGCCAGCAGCCAAGAAGGTCAGAAAAACATTCAGTACTTC.

This chain joins TRBV27 and TRBJ2-1; D may be TRBD2 (5 bases). This CDR3 spans 14 amino acids. Trimming took off 4 bases at V and 2 bases at J, with 9 bases between the two ends. Per the germline V gene, CDR1 is MNHEY and CDR2 is SMNVEV (reference sequence). CDR3 in DNA: TGTGCCAGCAGTTGGCTAGCAGCCTACAATGAGCAGTTCTTC. Protein product: CASSWLAAYNEQFF.

CDR3 DNA: TGTGCCAGCAGCTCAAGGACACCGCTGGCAACTAATGAAAAACTGTTTTTT. Translating it yields CASSSRTPLATNEKLFF. The gene calls are TRBV7-2 and TRBJ1-4; weak D call: TRBD1 (5 bases). This CDR3 is built from 17 residues. Trimming took off 4 bases at V and 0 bases at J, with 15 bases between the two ends. Germline loops: CDR1 SGHTA, CDR2 FQGNSA.

The chain is built from TRBV7-9 and TRBJ2-3; 11 nucleotides line up with TRBD2. This CDR3 contains 16 residues. V lost 4 bases, J lost 5 bases, and 8 bases stayed unmatched. The germline V gene has CDR1 SEHNR and CDR2 FQNEAQ (reference sequence). CDR3 protein: CASSSPVAGGLDTQYF. CDR3 bases: TGTGCCAGCAGCTCTCCGGTAGCGGGAGGGCTAGATACGCAGTATTTT.

This clone was seen just once. V and J are TRBV5-6 and TRBJ2-3, with TRBD1 matching over 9 bases. The CDR3 is 15 amino acids. Losses at the gene ends were 2 bases for V and 3 bases for J; bases not matched to a gene: 4. The germline V gene has CDR1 SGHDT and CDR2 YYEEEE. CDR3: CASSFGTGRTDTQYF. CDR3 nucleotide sequence: TGTGCCAGCAGCTTTGGGACAGGGAGGACAGATACGCAGTATTTT.

The V call is TRBV9, the J call TRBJ2-2; 9 positions agree with TRBD2. The CDR3 length is 16 residues. Germline V gene lookup returns CDR1 SGDLS and CDR2 YYNGEE. V dropped 3 bases and J dropped 2; count of bases not matched to a gene: 5. The CDR3 coding sequence is TGTGCCAGCAGCGGAGTAGCGGGGGTTAACACCGGGGAGCTGTTTTTT. Translating gives CASSGVAGVNTGELFF.

This sequence joins TRBV7-2 and TRBJ2-1; 7 bases are shared with TRBD1. The CDR3 contains 14 residues. Germline values: CDR1 SGHTA, CDR2 FQGNSA. Trimming cost V 10 bases and J 6 bases; bases outside gene matches: 12. CDR3 sequence reads: CAIIDRVKSNEQFF. CDR3 nucleotide sequence: TGTGCCATTATAGACAGGGTGAAAAGCAATGAGCAGTTCTTC. Full variable domain (outside the CDR3, taken from reference TRBV7-2 and TRBJ2-1): GAGVSQSPSNKVTEKGKDVELRCDPISGHTALYWYRQSLGQGLEFLIYFQGNSAPDKSGLPSDRFSAERTGGSVSTLTIQRTQQEDSAVYLCAIIDRVKSNEQFFGPGTRLTVL.

This rearrangement joins TRBV7-3 to TRBJ1-4; no reliable D call. Germline CDR1 reads SGHTA; CDR2 reads FQGTGA. With 0 bases removed from V and 2 bases from J, the gap between germline ends came to 4 bases. The CDR3 has 14 residues. DNA for the CDR3: TGTGCCAGCAGCTTAACTGGGACTAATGAAAAACTGTTTTTT. It encodes CASSLTGTNEKLFF.

This chain uses TRBV14 with TRBJ2-7; weak D call: TRBD1 (6 bases). V gave up 7 bases and J gave up 7 bases, with 20 bases separating them. This CDR3 contains 14 residues. The germline gives CDR1 SGHDN, CDR2 FVKESK. Here the CDR3 reads CASTLGRGNGEQYF. The CDR3 DNA reads TGTGCCAGCACCCTAGGCAGGGGAAATGGTGAGCAGTACTTC.

This chain uses TRBV7-9 with TRBJ2-7, with 10 bases fitting TRBD2. V trimming: 1 base; J trimming: 2 bases; junction bases outside the gene matches: 11. Germline CDR1 reads SEHNR; CDR2 reads FQNEAQ (reference sequence). The CDR3 is 18 residues long. The DNA for the CDR3 is TGTGCCAGCAGCTTAGGGATGGTCGGAGCGGGAGGGCCCTACGAGCAGTACTTC. Translated: CASSLGMVGAGGPYEQYF. Based on the CDR3 plus reference TRBV7-9 and TRBJ2-7, the full variable domain is DTGVSQNPRHKITKRGQNVTFRCDPISEHNRLYWYRQTLGQGPEFLTYFQNEAQLEKSRLLSDRFSAERPKGSFSTLEIQRTEQGDSAMYLCASSLGMVGAGGPYEQYFGPGTRLTVT.

In its sample, this clone was seen once. J is TRBJ2-5 and V is TRBV7-6; 12 positions agree with TRBD2. With the DNA end fitting TRBJ2-7 better, the J assignment may be wrong. Germline V gene sequence: CDR1 SGHVS, CDR2 FNYEAQ. The CDR3 runs to 18 residues. The CDR3 loop reads CASSNPTSGGPPTHEQYF. In DNA, the CDR3 is TGTGCCAGCAGCAATCCGACTAGCGGGGGACCTCCTACCCACGAGCAGTACTTC.

The chain uses TRBV19 and TRBJ2-7, with D perhaps being TRBD1 or TRBD2 (5 bases each). The ends were cut back, 0 bases at V and 0 bases at J, with 15 bases in the middle. The CDR3 length is 17 residues. The germline V gene has CDR1 LNHDA and CDR2 SQIVND (reference sequence). CDR3 loop: CASSIEPPAGSSYEQYF. CDR3 DNA: TGTGCCAGTAGTATAGAGCCCCCGGCAGGGAGCTCCTACGAGCAGTACTTC.

The chain recombines TRBV2 with TRBJ1-4, with a tentative D call TRBD1 (5 bases). CDR1 is SNHLY and CDR2 is FYNNEI in the germline V gene. Trimming removed 6 bases from V and 8 bases from J, with 19 bases in between. The CDR3 spans 15 residues. The CDR3: CASSATVGAGEKLFF. The CDR3 DNA reads TGTGCCAGCAGCGCTACAGTCGGGGCCGGAGAAAAACTGTTTTTT.

The chain is built from TRBV5-1 and TRBJ2-1, with D possibly TRBD2 on 6 matching bases. The CDR3 has 14 residues. Germline V lookup: CDR1 SGHRS, CDR2 YFSETQ. Trimming pared 2 bases from V and 6 bases from J, leaving 12 bases between. The CDR3, as DNA: TGCGCCAGCAGCTTCGGGGGTGAGGGCAATGAGCAGTTCTTC. Its protein is CASSFGGEGNEQFF.

V and J are TRBV6-1 and TRBJ1-2, with TRBD1 identical over 11 bases. J lost 8 bases, V lost 4 bases, and 6 bases had no gene match. Germline V gives CDR1 MNHNS, CDR2 SASEGT. The CDR3 runs 14 residues. CDR3 sequence reads: CASSGWTGGQGYTF. In DNA form, the CDR3 reads TGTGCCAGCAGTGGCTGGACAGGGGGCCAGGGCTACACCTTC.

The chain links TRBV2 to TRBJ2-7; 7 nucleotides match TRBD1. Germline V gives CDR1 SNHLY, CDR2 FYNNEI. CDR3 length equals 14 residues. Unmatched junction bases numbered 5, after V lost 3 bases and J lost 3 bases. CDR3 loop: CASSDIRDSYEQYF. For the CDR3, the DNA is TGTGCCAGCAGTGATATTAGGGACAGCTACGAGCAGTACTTC.

V and J are TRBV5-1 and TRBJ1-2, with 7 bases aligning to TRBD1. V was clipped by 4 bases and J by 4 bases; unmatched bases: 16. The CDR3 is 17 residues long. Per germline, CDR1 SGHRS and CDR2 YFSETQ. CDR3 in DNA: TGCGCCAGCAGCCTTAACCCCTCGACAGGGTCAAGCTATGGCTACACCTTC. Its translation: CASSLNPSTGSSYGYTF.